What follows are 5 T cell receptor beta chains derived from one specimen sequenced in a study of beta chain features in type 1 diabetes. All of the isolated RNA was reverse transcribed, so expressed TCRB transcripts were sequenced. Assay: immunoSEQ multiplex PCR; the TCRdb copy retains only in-frame clones and omits some. The sample has over 600,000 clones; under 15% are singletons. General observations from the study: Shorter TCRB CDR3s, moderately but significantly so, marked every one of the four CD4+ subsets in Type 1 diabetes patients.

No antigen is known for these receptors. Sequencing was done on a sample of naive CD4+ T cells from blood. Receptors originate from a man aged 30 to 45 with type 1 diabetes.

Comments on this clone: Other DNA sequences in this sample translate to the same CDR3. J is TRBJ1-2 and V is TRBV9, with a tentative D call TRBD1 (6 bases). Germline-derived CDR1 and CDR2 are SGDLS and YYNGEE. The CDR3 length is 14 residues. Trimming pared 4 bases from V and 2 bases from J, leaving 12 bases between. In nucleotides, the CDR3 is TGTGCCAGCAGCTCCGGGACACCCAACTATGGCTACACCTTC. Translating gives CASSSGTPNYGYTF.

This clone has only a few counts. V and J are TRBV28 and TRBJ2-7, with 7 nucleotides matching TRBD1. The CDR3 is 14 residues long. V lost 7 bases and J lost 3; bases outside the gene matches: 9. The germline CDR1 and CDR2 sequences are MDHEN and SYDVKM. The CDR3 DNA follows: TGTGCCAGCACTTCGGGGCAGGGGGTCTACGAGCAGTACTTC. It is translated as CASTSGQGVYEQYF.

This clone appeared a few times. The chain uses TRBV6-5 and TRBJ2-1; D ambiguous. CDR1 is MNHEY, CDR2 SVGAGI, per germline. V dropped 6 bases and J dropped 7 bases, with 19 bases sitting between them. This CDR3 has 15 amino acids. CDR3 sequence: CASRPPGRLGNEQFF. The CDR3 region has the DNA TGTGCCAGCAGGCCTCCAGGACGATTGGGGAATGAGCAGTTCTTC.

This clone was picked up a small number of times. The V call is TRBV4-3, the J call TRBJ2-2; 10 nucleotides align to TRBD1. This CDR3 is 16 amino acids long. The V and J ends lost 4 bases and 2 bases, in that order; junction bases with no gene match: 4. Germline CDR1 and CDR2: LGHNA and YSLEER. The CDR3 loop reads CASSPWDRGNTGELFF. CDR3 nucleotide sequence: TGCGCCAGCAGCCCATGGGACAGGGGTAACACCGGGGAGCTGTTTTTT.

The chain joins TRBV7-2 to TRBJ1-1, with no clear D. V was shortened by 3 bases and J by 1 base, with 3 bases between the two germline ends. Per germline, CDR1 SGHTA and CDR2 FQGNSA. This CDR3 spans 12 amino acids. CDR3 sequence reads: CASSFQNTEAFF. In DNA form, the CDR3 reads TGTGCCAGCAGCTTCCAGAACACTGAAGCTTTCTTT. The full variable domain, rest sourced from reference TRBV7-2 and TRBJ1-1, is GAGVSQSPSNKVTEKGKDVELRCDPISGHTALYWYRQSLGQGLEFLIYFQGNSAPDKSGLPSDRFSAERTGGSVSTLTIQRTQQEDSAVYLCASSFQNTEAFFGQGTRLTVV.